This T cell receptor (beta chain) was documented in a study of T cell responses to AZD1222 COVID-19 vaccine. Study conclusions and caveats: Spike-specific TCR breadth and depth rose after two AZD1222 doses.

Clones were read by immunoSEQ multiplex PCR, and TCRdb kept only the in-frame ones, dropping some. The table has about 110,000 clones, roughly 89% seen once. In regard to this clone: Its antigen is currently unknown.

Germline V CDR1 and CDR2: MNHEY, SVGAGI. The CDR3 runs 13 residues. Trimming pared 6 bases from V and 9 bases from J, leaving 15 bases between. Sequenced here: peripheral blood, sampled 28 days after the second AZD1222 dose. The rearrangement joins TRBV6-5 to TRBJ2-1; possibly TRBD2 for D (6 bases). The TCR was taken from an adult who received the AZD1222 COVID-19 vaccine. CDR3 sequence reads: CASRPSERGEQFF. CDR3 sequence (DNA): TGTGCCAGCAGACCTAGCGAGAGGGGTGAGCAGTTCTTC.